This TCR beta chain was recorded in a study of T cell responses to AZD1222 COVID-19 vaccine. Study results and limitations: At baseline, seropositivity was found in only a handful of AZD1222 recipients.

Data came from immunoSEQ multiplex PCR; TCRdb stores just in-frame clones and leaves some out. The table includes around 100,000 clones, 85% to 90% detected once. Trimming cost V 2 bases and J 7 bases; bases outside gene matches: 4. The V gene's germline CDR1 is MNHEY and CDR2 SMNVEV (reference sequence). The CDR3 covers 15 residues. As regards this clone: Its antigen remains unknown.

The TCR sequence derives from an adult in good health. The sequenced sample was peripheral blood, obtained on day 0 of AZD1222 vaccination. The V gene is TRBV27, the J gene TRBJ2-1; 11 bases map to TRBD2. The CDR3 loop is CASSLTLAGGNEQFF. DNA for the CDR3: TGTGCCAGCAGTTTAACCCTAGCGGGAGGAAATGAGCAGTTCTTC.